Each of the 6 T cell receptor beta chains below was sequenced from the same sample in a study of tissue T cells after allogeneic stem cell transplantation. This table comes from immunoSEQ multiplex PCR, and its TCRdb copy is limited to in-frame clones, with some not included. This sample has more than 20,000 clones, with about 90% found just once. The input for sequencing was blood, taken before transplantation. The source is a male donor aged 60 or over who later had graft-versus-host disease after an allogeneic stem cell transplant.

V gene TRBV4-2 combines with J gene TRBJ2-7; possibly TRBD1 for D (6 bases). The CDR3 contains 16 residues. Trimming took 0 bases from V and 4 from J, leaving 16 bases between them. Germline V gene lookup returns CDR1 LGHNA and CDR2 YNFKEQ. CDR3 residues: CASSQESVDRGYEQYF. CDR3 DNA: TGTGCCAGCAGCCAAGAGAGCGTGGACAGAGGTTACGAGCAGTACTTC.

This clone was detected once. This chain links TRBV19 with TRBJ2-1, with D tentatively TRBD1 (5 bases). Trimming removed 3 bases at V and 10 bases at J, with 13 bases between. There are 13 residues in the CDR3. Germline V gene sequence: CDR1 LNHDA, CDR2 SQIVND (reference sequence). CDR3 nucleotide sequence: TGTGCCAGTAGTATCCCCAGGGTCAAGGAGCAGTTCTTC. This encodes CASSIPRVKEQFF.

The V and J genes are TRBV3-1 (or the pseudogene TRBV3-2) and TRBJ2-1; D not certain. Germline CDR1 reads LGHDT; CDR2 reads YNNKEL (reference sequence). V was trimmed by 3 bases and J by 6 bases, leaving 12 bases between them. The CDR3 spans 14 residues. Here the CDR3 DNA reads TGTGCCAGCAGCCAGGCCGGGCCCAGCAATGAGCAGTTCTTC. Its protein is CASSQAGPSNEQFF.

J is TRBJ2-3 and V is TRBV29-1; D is uncertain. Looked up from germline, CDR1 is SQVTM and CDR2 is ANQGSEA. V was shortened by 3 bases and J by 0 bases, with 10 bases between the two germline ends. The CDR3 contains 14 residues. CDR3: CSVDLGISTDTQYF. DNA for the CDR3: TGCAGCGTTGACCTCGGAATAAGCACAGATACGCAGTATTTT.

The rearrangement uses TRBV7-2 and TRBJ2-1, with TRBD1 matching over 9 bases. The germline gives CDR1 SGHTA, CDR2 FQGNSA. The CDR3 contains 15 residues. Trimming cost V 3 bases and J 6 bases; bases outside gene matches: 6. In nucleotides, the CDR3 is TGTGCCAGCAGCTTTTCGGGACAGGGCTTCAATGAGCAGTTCTTC. Protein product: CASSFSGQGFNEQFF.

This clone was observed once. The chain employs TRBV15 and TRBJ2-2; D is possibly TRBD1 or TRBD2 (5 bases each). CDR1 is LNHNV, CDR2 YYDKDF, per germline (reference sequence). V was cut by 1 base and J by 7 bases, with 13 bases left in between. The CDR3 has 15 residues. CDR3 DNA sequence: TGTGCCACCAGCAGAGGAGGCAGGGAGCACGGGGAGCTGTTTTTT. Its translation is CATSRGGREHGELFF.